Below, 5 T cell receptor beta chains from the same sample are listed, as sequenced in a study of T cell repertoires and HLA-DP antigens. Only in-frame clones appear in the TCRdb table, and some are missing; sequencing was by immunoSEQ multiplex PCR. The table records about 110,000 clones, 90% to 95% of them present only once. No antigen has been identified for these receptors. The sample was CD4+ T cells from PBMCs. The receptors were sampled from a woman between 18 and 30 years old in good health and CMV-seronegative.

The chain is built from TRBV6-6 and TRBJ1-1; weak D call: TRBD1 (5 bases). There are 15 residues in the CDR3. Germline-derived CDR1 and CDR2 are MNHNY and SVGAGI (reference sequence). With 0 bases removed from V and 1 base from J, the gap between germline ends came to 9 bases. The CDR3 coding sequence is TGTGCCAGCAGTTACTCAAGGGGAGGGAACACTGAAGCTTTCTTT. Protein sequence: CASSYSRGGNTEAFF.

The chain links TRBV7-9 to TRBJ2-1; D ambiguous. The CDR3 has 10 amino acids. Germline CDR1 reads SEHNR; CDR2 reads FQNEAQ (reference sequence). V was shortened by 1 base and J by 9 bases, with 1 base between the two germline ends. The CDR3 DNA follows: TGTGCCAGCAGCTTAGGTGAGCAGTTCTTC. It codes for CASSLGEQFF.

The rearrangement joins TRBV5-6 to TRBJ2-1, with 8 positions matching TRBD2. V was clipped by 0 bases and J by 3 bases; unmatched bases: 5. The CDR3 is 16 amino acids. Germline CDR1 is SGHDT and CDR2 is YYEEEE. CDR3 sequence (DNA): TGTGCCAGCAGCTTGGTCGGGAGGGCCATCTACAATGAGCAGTTCTTC. Its translation is CASSLVGRAIYNEQFF. The full variable domain, rest sourced from reference TRBV5-6 and TRBJ2-1, is DAGVTQSPTHLIKTRGQQVTLRCSPKSGHDTVSWYQQALGQGPQFIFQYYEEEERQRGNFPDRFSGHQFPNYSSELNVNALLLGDSALYLCASSLVGRAIYNEQFFGPGTRLTVL.

V is TRBV28 and J is TRBJ1-5, with unresolved D. Germline-derived CDR1 and CDR2 are MDHEN and SYDVKM. The CDR3 has 12 residues. Trimming left V 3 bases short and J 3 bases short, with 3 bases between. The CDR3 coding sequence is TGTGCCAGCAGTTTTCTCAATCAGCCCCAGCATTTT. Translated, it gives CASSFLNQPQHF.

The chain combines TRBV25-1 with TRBJ1-2; D is uncertain. CDR1 and CDR2 from the germline V gene are MGHDK and SYGVNS. The length of the CDR3 is 13 residues. With 2 bases removed from V and 6 bases from J, the gap between germline ends came to 10 bases. The CDR3 loop is CASSERFLNGYTF. As DNA, the CDR3 is TGTGCCAGCAGTGAAAGGTTCCTTAATGGCTACACCTTC.